Listed below are T cell receptor beta chains from one sample, sequenced in a study of Tregs in tolerant kidney transplant recipients. Produced via immunoSEQ multiplex PCR; TCRdb's table is partial and in-frame only. The repertoire has about 240,000 clones, more than 65% of them found once; the top ten carry around 0.6%. The sample comprised CD4+ T cells from blood. The receptor source for this set is a human donor in good health. CDR3s include the opening cysteine and the closing phenylalanine or tryptophan. D genes are given only for firm matches. Only part of the rows carry a size: once, few, many, or a class if the clone is expanded.

size	D	V	J	CDR3	DNA
-	TRBD1	TRBV5-1	TRBJ2-7	CASSRGQGDYEQYF	TGCGCCAGCAGCCGGGGACAGGGCGACTACGAGCAGTACTTC
-	TRBD1	TRBV6-5	TRBJ1-3	CASRSQGAEGNTIYF	TGTGCCAGCAGATCACAGGGGGCTGAAGGAAACACCATATATTTT
-	-	TRBV9	TRBJ2-5	CASSVEMGRGTQYF	TGTGCCAGCAGCGTAGAGATGGGTCGAGGGACCCAGTACTTC
-	-	TRBV6-6	TRBJ2-3	CASSPGDTQYF	TGTGCCAGCAGCCCCGGGGATACGCAGTATTTT
-	TRBD2	TRBV5-1	TRBJ2-1	CASSSTTSGKNNEQFF	TGCGCCAGCAGCTCGACAACTAGCGGGAAGAACAATGAGCAGTTCTTC
-	-	TRBV19	TRBJ2-5	CATTSPNRPQETQYF	TGTGCCACCACTAGTCCCAACCGGCCACAAGAGACCCAGTACTTC
-	TRBD2	TRBV19	TRBJ2-1	CASRMTSGATYNEQFF	TGTGCCAGTAGGATGACTAGCGGGGCGACATACAATGAGCAGTTCTTC
-	-	TRBV21-1	TRBJ1-5	CASSKGSLGSNQPQHF	TGTGCCAGCAGCAAAGGCAGCCTCGGAAGCAATCAGCCCCAGCATTTT
-	-	TRBV9	TRBJ1-3	CASSVGVSGNTIYF	TGTGCCAGCAGCGTAGGGGTGTCCGGAAACACCATATATTTT
-	TRBD1	TRBV5-1	TRBJ2-1	CASSPRTGLNEQFF	TGCGCCAGCAGCCCTCGGACAGGGTTGAATGAGCAGTTCTTC
-	-	TRBV11-2	TRBJ1-2	CASPRGAVYGYTF	TGTGCCAGCCCCCGGGGGGCAGTCTATGGCTACACCTTC
-	TRBD1	TRBV19	TRBJ2-1	CASSRDRTYNEQFF	TGTGCCAGTAGCCGGGACAGGACCTACAATGAGCAGTTCTTC
-	TRBD2	TRBV18	TRBJ2-3	CASSPWTSGRAGDTQYF	TGTGCCAGCTCACCCTGGACTAGCGGGAGGGCGGGAGATACGCAGTATTTT
-	-	TRBV6-1	TRBJ1-2	CASSRVEYGYTF	TGTGCCAGCAGTAGGGTCGAGTATGGCTACACCTTC
-	-	TRBV7-2	TRBJ2-1	CASTGYYNEQFF	TGTGCCAGCACGGGGTACTACAATGAGCAGTTCTTC
-	TRBD2	TRBV6-5	TRBJ2-7	CASTSLAGVEEQYF	TGTGCCAGCACCTCACTAGCGGGAGTGGAGGAGCAGTACTTC
-	TRBD2	TRBV19	TRBJ2-1	CASSIVGTRGGGQFF	TGTGCCAGTAGTATCGTGGGGACTAGAGGAGGGGGGCAGTTCTTC
-	-	TRBV10-3	TRBJ1-2	CAIKDSSYGYTF	TGTGCCATCAAAGACAGCAGCTATGGCTACACCTTC
-	-	TRBV7-9	TRBJ1-4	CASSLGHAYEKLFF	TGTGCCAGCAGCTTGGGACACGCGTATGAAAAACTGTTTTTT
-	-	TRBV2	TRBJ1-2	CASSEQNYGYTF	TGTGCCAGCAGTGAACAAAACTATGGCTACACCTTC
-	-	TRBV2	TRBJ1-1	CASRTGRVTTEAFF	TGTGCCAGCAGGACGGGGAGAGTTACCACTGAAGCTTTCTTT
-	-	TRBV19	TRBJ1-3	CASSPGTARNTIYF	TGTGCCAGTAGTCCCGGGACCGCGCGAAACACCATATATTTT
once	-	TRBV19	TRBJ1-1	CASSIGGLYGTEAFF	TGTGCCAGTAGTATTGGGGGGCTCTACGGCACTGAAGCTTTCTTT
-	-	TRBV7-8	TRBJ1-1	CASSLGGGPNTEAFF	TGTGCCAGCAGCTTAGGTGGGGGCCCAAACACTGAAGCTTTCTTT
-	-	TRBV4-1	TRBJ2-7	CASSQGRQGQVTYEQYF	TGCGCCAGCAGCCAAGGGAGGCAGGGACAAGTCACCTACGAGCAGTACTTC
-	-	TRBV9	TRBJ1-5	CASSVGGLSNQPQHF	TGTGCCAGCAGCGTAGGGGGATTGAGCAATCAGCCCCAGCATTTT
-	-	TRBV2	TRBJ1-1	CASNPLGGAQTEAFF	TGTGCCAGCAACCCCCTAGGGGGGGCGCAGACTGAAGCTTTCTTT
-	-	TRBV5-6	TRBJ1-6	CASSSGRPNSPLHF	TGTGCCAGCAGCTCGGGACGGCCAAATTCACCCCTCCACTTT
-	TRBD1	TRBV19	TRBJ2-6	CASSIWGQGVTGANVLTF	TGTGCCAGTAGTATTTGGGGACAGGGTGTTACTGGGGCCAACGTCCTGACTTTC
few	-	TRBV15	TRBJ2-5	CATSSGRLSGQETQYF	TGTGCCACCAGCAGCGGACGCCTGAGCGGGCAAGAGACCCAGTACTTC
-	TRBD1	TRBV15	TRBJ1-5	CATSTLDREGQPQHF	TGTGCCACCAGCACCCTGGACAGGGAGGGTCAGCCCCAGCATTTT
-	-	TRBV29-1	TRBJ1-2	CSVITGSGYGYTF	TGCAGCGTTATTACAGGGTCCGGCTATGGCTACACCTTC
once	TRBD2	TRBV6-5	TRBJ2-7	CASSSLAGAGEQYF	TGTGCCAGCAGTTCACTAGCGGGAGCGGGAGAGCAGTACTTC
-	-	TRBV30	TRBJ2-1	CARSGSGTSGQGEQFF	TGTGCCCGGAGTGGATCCGGAACCTCGGGCCAAGGGGAGCAGTTCTTC
once	TRBD1	TRBV7-8	TRBJ1-2	CASRRAGTGGEDGYTF	TGTGCCAGCAGAAGAGCCGGGACAGGGGGCGAGGATGGCTACACCTTC
-	-	TRBV7-6	TRBJ1-1	CASSLVGVAEAFF	TGTGCCAGCAGCTTAGTGGGCGTTGCTGAAGCTTTCTTT
-	-	TRBV6-1	TRBJ1-3	CASGPGGNTIYF	TGTGCCAGCGGCCCGGGAGGAAACACCATATATTTT
-	-	TRBV9	TRBJ1-1	CASSVGGSSAEAFF	TGTGCCAGCAGCGTAGGTGGCAGTTCCGCTGAAGCTTTCTTT
few	-	TRBV6-5	TRBJ1-1	CASSKARSHTEAFF	TGTGCCAGCAGTAAGGCAAGGTCACACACTGAAGCTTTCTTT
-	-	TRBV14	TRBJ2-7	CASSQDPRDNSYEQYF	TGTGCCAGCAGCCAAGACCCCCGGGACAACTCCTACGAGCAGTACTTC
-	TRBD2	TRBV7-9	TRBJ2-1	CASSLHSGRAYNEQFF	TGTGCCAGCAGCTTACATAGCGGGAGGGCCTACAATGAGCAGTTCTTC
-	TRBD1	TRBV11-2	TRBJ2-7	CASSFPGTGSYEQYF	TGTGCCAGCAGCTTTCCCGGGACAGGGTCCTACGAGCAGTACTTC
once	-	TRBV30	TRBJ2-7	CAWGTGYSYEQYF	TGTGCCTGGGGAACGGGATACTCCTACGAGCAGTACTTC
-	TRBD2	TRBV10-3	TRBJ2-1	CAISLGAPAGGYNEQFF	TGTGCCATCAGTCTTGGGGCACCAGCGGGAGGTTACAATGAGCAGTTCTTC
-	TRBD2	TRBV7-9	TRBJ2-7	CASSLILAGAYEQYF	TGTGCCAGCAGCTTAATACTAGCGGGGGCCTACGAGCAGTACTTC
-	-	TRBV2	TRBJ1-3	CASSDKASGNTIYF	TGTGCCAGCAGTGACAAGGCCTCTGGAAACACCATATATTTT
-	-	TRBV18	TRBJ1-1	CASSVDGNTEAFF	TGTGCCAGCTCCGTAGACGGGAACACTGAAGCTTTCTTT
-	-	TRBV2	TRBJ1-1	CATKKRTALHLGTEAFF	TGTGCCACCAAGAAGAGGACAGCGCTTCATTTGGGCACTGAAGCTTTCTTT
-	TRBD2	TRBV5-1	TRBJ2-7	CASSLGLAGGPVAQYF	TGCGCCAGCAGCTTGGGGCTAGCGGGAGGGCCAGTGGCGCAGTACTTC
-	TRBD2	TRBV4-2	TRBJ2-1	CASSLMGLADYNEQFF	TGTGCCAGCAGCCTTATGGGACTAGCGGATTACAATGAGCAGTTCTTC
-	-	TRBV10-2	TRBJ2-1	CASSDSAYNEQFF	TGCGCCAGCAGTGATTCAGCTTACAATGAGCAGTTCTTC
-	TRBD1	TRBV18	TRBJ2-7	CASSPGTGNYEQYF	TGTGCCAGCTCACCAGGGACAGGGAACTACGAGCAGTACTTC
-	-	TRBV6-5	TRBJ1-2	CASIEGGYTF	TGTGCCAGCATCGAAGGGGGATACACCTTC